Listed here are 3 T cell receptor beta chains from one sample, sequenced in a study of shared clonotypes between healthy human individuals. TCRdb's table, derived via immunoSEQ multiplex PCR, lists solely in-frame clones and lacks some. Seen here are about 2,200,000 clones, 93% observed once, and the top ten hold more than 1.5%. Naivety among CD8 cells was defined by CD45RO negativity and positive CCR7 selection, thereby excluding terminally differentiated effector memory CD45RA+ cells. Source material: naive CD8+ T cells from PBMCs. Every receptor here comes from a man younger than 35 in good health. Some clones in this sample may be carry-over from other donors' samples.

This chain joins TRBV29-1 and TRBJ2-7; 9 bases match TRBD2. The CDR3 sequence is 15 residues long. The V gene's germline CDR1 is SQVTM and CDR2 ANQGSEA. Unmatched junction bases numbered 12, after V lost 6 bases and J lost 3 bases. The CDR3 DNA sequence: TGCAGCGTAGTTACGACTAGCGGAAAAATCTACGAGCAGTACTTC. Its protein is CSVVTTSGKIYEQYF.

The V gene is TRBV27, the J gene TRBJ1-4; possible D gene TRBD1, 5 bases. Germline-derived CDR1 and CDR2 are MNHEY and SMNVEV (reference sequence). The CDR3 length is 16 residues. Trimming stripped 2 bases from V and 0 bases from J, with 10 bases between. The CDR3 spells CASSLEQVATNEKLFF. As DNA, the CDR3 is TGTGCCAGCAGTTTAGAACAGGTCGCAACTAATGAAAAACTGTTTTTT.

The rearrangement joins TRBV27 to TRBJ1-1; possibly TRBD1 for D (6 bases). V was cut by 0 bases and J by 3 bases, with 20 bases left in between. The length of the CDR3 is 18 residues. Germline V gene lookup returns CDR1 MNHEY and CDR2 SMNVEV (reference sequence). The CDR3 protein is CASSLSRVVQGRDTEAFF. The CDR3 DNA reads as TGTGCCAGCAGTTTATCGAGGGTTGTACAGGGACGGGACACTGAAGCTTTCTTT.